The entry below gives a single T cell receptor (beta chain) sequence along with its context. The antigen is undetermined. These data come from a study of T-cell memory formation after mild COVID-19. Overall study results and limits: Later expanders leaned CD4+, whereas day 15 to 85 contracting clones were balanced CD4/CD8. The study detected some responding clones in pre-infection memory, suggesting cross-reactive memory joined.

The length of the CDR3 is 13 residues. Between the trimmed V and J ends, which lost 3 bases and 0 bases, there was a span of 5 bases. The germline gives CDR1 MRHNA, CDR2 SNTAGT. One entry per CDR3 protein results from TCRdb running MiXCR on the 5' RACE reads. The sample consists of roughly 510,000 distinct CDR3 sequences, 17% of them appearing once. Input material: PBMCs or a T cell subset sorted from them (not recorded which). The sequence was collected from an adult woman who had mild COVID-19 (a few samples of this study predate the infection). Cell type and time point are not known. This sequence joins TRBV6-4 and TRBJ1-2; D gene unclear. CDR3 residues: CASSEGPNYGYTF. DNA for the CDR3: TGTGCCAGCAGTGAAGGACCTAACTATGGCTACACCTTC.